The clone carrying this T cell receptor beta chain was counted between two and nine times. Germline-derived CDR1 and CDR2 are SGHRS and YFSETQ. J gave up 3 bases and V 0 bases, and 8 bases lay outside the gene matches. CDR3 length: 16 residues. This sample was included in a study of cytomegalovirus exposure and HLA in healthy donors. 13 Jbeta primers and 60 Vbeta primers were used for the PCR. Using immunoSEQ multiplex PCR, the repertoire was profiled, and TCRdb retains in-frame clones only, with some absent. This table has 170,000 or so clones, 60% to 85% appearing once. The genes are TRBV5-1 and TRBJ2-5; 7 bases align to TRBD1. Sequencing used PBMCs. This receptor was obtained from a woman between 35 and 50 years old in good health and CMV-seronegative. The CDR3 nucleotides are TGCGCCAGCAGCTTGGTTCTGACAACAGGGGAAGAGACCCAGTACTTC. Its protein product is CASSLVLTTGEETQYF. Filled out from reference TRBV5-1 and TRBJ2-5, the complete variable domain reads KAGVTQTPRYLIKTRGQQVTLSCSPISGHRSVSWYQQTPGQGLQFLFEYFSETQRNKGNFPGRFSGRQFSNSRSEMNVSTLELGDSALYLCASSLVLTTGEETQYFGPGTRLLVL.